This T cell receptor beta chain is from a study of beta chain features in type 1 diabetes. Study-wide context: Age, gender, cell numbers and subset yield matched between patients and controls.

Every bit of the isolated RNA underwent reverse transcription, so sequencing read expressed TCRB transcripts. The protocol was immunoSEQ multiplex PCR, while the TCRdb copy is restricted to in-frame clones and leaves out a portion. The sample lists about half a million clones; about an eighth were seen once. This CDR3 contains 14 residues. V lost 0 bases, J lost 6 bases, and 10 bases lay in between. The V gene's germline CDR1 is SGHDT and CDR2 YYEEEE. In the case of this clone: The antigen is undetermined.

Study conclusions and caveats: Relative to healthy donors, patients appeared to have naive, central memory and Treg TCRB repertoires that were more similar.

The J gene is TRBJ2-1, the V gene TRBV5-6; no clear D gene. This sequence originates from a woman under 30 in good health. The sample was naive CD4+ T cells from blood. The CDR3 is CASSLAGEGNEQFF. The CDR3 nucleotides are TGTGCCAGCAGCTTGGCTGGGGAAGGCAATGAGCAGTTCTTC.